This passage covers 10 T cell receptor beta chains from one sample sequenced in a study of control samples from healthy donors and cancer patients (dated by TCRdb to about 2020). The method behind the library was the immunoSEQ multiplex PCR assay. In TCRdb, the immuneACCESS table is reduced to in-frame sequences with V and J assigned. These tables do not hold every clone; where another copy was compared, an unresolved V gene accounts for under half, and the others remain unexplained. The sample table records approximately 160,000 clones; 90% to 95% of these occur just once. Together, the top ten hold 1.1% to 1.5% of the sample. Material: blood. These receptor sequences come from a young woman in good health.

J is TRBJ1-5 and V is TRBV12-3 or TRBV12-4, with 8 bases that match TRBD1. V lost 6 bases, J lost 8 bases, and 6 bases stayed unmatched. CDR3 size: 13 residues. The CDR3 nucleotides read TGTGCCAGCAGATGGACAGGGCGGGAGCCCCAGCATTTT. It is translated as CASRWTGREPQHF.

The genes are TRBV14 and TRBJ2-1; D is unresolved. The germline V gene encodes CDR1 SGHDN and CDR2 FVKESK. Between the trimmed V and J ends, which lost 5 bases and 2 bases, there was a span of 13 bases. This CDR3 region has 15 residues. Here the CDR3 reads CASSARTGPYNEQFF. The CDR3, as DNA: TGTGCCAGCAGCGCCCGAACGGGTCCCTACAATGAGCAGTTCTTC.

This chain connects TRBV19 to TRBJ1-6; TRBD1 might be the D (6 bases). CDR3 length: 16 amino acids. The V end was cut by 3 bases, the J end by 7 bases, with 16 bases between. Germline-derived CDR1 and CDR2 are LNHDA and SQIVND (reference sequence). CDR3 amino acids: CASSMMGQGRNSPLHF. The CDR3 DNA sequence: TGTGCCAGTAGTATGATGGGGCAGGGGAGAAATTCACCCCTCCACTTT.

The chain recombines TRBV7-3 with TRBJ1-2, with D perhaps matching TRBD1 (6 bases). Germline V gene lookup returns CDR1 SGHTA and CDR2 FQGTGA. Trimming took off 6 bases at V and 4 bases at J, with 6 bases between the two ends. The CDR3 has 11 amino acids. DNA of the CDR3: TGTGCCAGCAGGACAGGCTATGGCTACACCTTC. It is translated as CASRTGYGYTF.

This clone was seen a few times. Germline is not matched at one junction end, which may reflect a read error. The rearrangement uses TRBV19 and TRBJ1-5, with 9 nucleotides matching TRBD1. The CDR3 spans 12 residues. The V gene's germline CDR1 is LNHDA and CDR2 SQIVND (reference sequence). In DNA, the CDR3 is TGTGCCACCCTCACAGTGACAGGGGGTTTGGATTTT. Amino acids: CATLTVTGGLDF.

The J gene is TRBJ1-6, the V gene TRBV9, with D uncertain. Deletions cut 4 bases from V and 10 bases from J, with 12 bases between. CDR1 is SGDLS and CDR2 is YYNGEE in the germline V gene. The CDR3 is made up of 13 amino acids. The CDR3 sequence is CASSRLEESPLHF. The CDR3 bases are TGTGCCAGCAGCCGGCTTGAGGAGTCACCCCTCCACTTT.

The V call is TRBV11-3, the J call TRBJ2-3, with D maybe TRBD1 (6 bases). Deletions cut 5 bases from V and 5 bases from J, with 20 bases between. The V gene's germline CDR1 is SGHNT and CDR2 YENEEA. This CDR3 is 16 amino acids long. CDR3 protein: CASSPVGGQLGDTQYF. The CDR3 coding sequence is TGTGCCAGCAGCCCAGTGGGTGGACAGTTGGGAGATACGCAGTATTTT.

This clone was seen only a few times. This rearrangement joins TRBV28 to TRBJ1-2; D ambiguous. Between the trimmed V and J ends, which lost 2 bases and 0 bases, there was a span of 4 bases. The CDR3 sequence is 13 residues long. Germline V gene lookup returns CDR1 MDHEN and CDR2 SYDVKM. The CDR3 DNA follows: TGTGCCAGCAGTTTACAAGCTAACTATGGCTACACCTTC. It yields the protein CASSLQANYGYTF.

The CDR3 DNA is TGTGCCAGTATGGGGACAGGGGGAAGTTCACCCCTCCACTTT. Its translation: CASMGTGGSSPLHF. The chain combines TRBV19 with TRBJ1-6, with 11 bases matching TRBD1. V shed 7 bases, J shed 9 bases, and the junction held 5 bases outside the gene matches. The CDR3 extends over 14 amino acids. Germline V gene sequence: CDR1 LNHDA, CDR2 SQIVND (reference sequence). The full variable domain, completed using reference TRBV19 and TRBJ1-6, is DGGITQSPKYLFRKEGQNVTLSCEQNLNHDAMYWYRQDPGQGLRLIYYSQIVNDFQKGDIAEGYSVSREKKESFPLTVTSAQKNPTAFYLCASMGTGGSSPLHFGNGTRLTVT.

CDR3 DNA sequence: TGTGCCAGCAGTTACCCTACAGGGGCCCAAGAGACCCAGTACTTC. Its protein product is CASSYPTGAQETQYF. The rearrangement links TRBV6-5 to TRBJ2-5, with 7 bases aligning to TRBD1. The CDR3 runs to 15 residues. Trimming at V came to 2 bases and at J to 1 base, leaving 4 bases not matched to a gene. CDR1 and CDR2 from the germline V gene are MNHEY and SVGAGI.